The 16 T cell receptor beta chains listed next were all sequenced from one sample in a study of T cells in Graves' hyperthyroidism and ophthalmopathy (dated by TCRdb to about 2019). Library method: multiplex PCR. Sequenced on an Illumina HiSeq 2000. Amplification of TCR beta CDR3 regions was carried out from RNA transcripts. A first-round RT-PCR of the TCR CDR3 used the HTBI primer set with the Qiagen OneStep RT-PCR kit. TCRdb reran the public reads through fastp at Q25 and MiXCR, keeping productive beta chains. Records with the same CDR3 protein are collapsed into one entry carrying the most frequent genes and DNA. The sample has about 640,000 distinct CDR3 sequences on record, about 20% of them singletons. About 35% of the sample rests with the top ten. The sequenced sample consisted of blood. All receptors derive from a young man with Graves' ophthalmopathy.

This clonotype was counted a few times. The chain joins TRBV4-1 to TRBJ1-6; D remains unclear. The CDR3 length is 16 residues. Looked up from germline, CDR1 is MGHRA and CDR2 is YSYEKL. V was clipped by 1 base and J by 1 base, with 8 bases between them. DNA for the CDR3: TGCGCCAGCAGCCAAGTGGCAGCTTCCTATAATTCACCCCTCCACTTT. Its translation: CASSQVAASYNSPLHF.

The chain recombines TRBV5-1 with TRBJ2-1; 10 bases fit TRBD2. Germline V gene lookup returns CDR1 SGHRS and CDR2 YFSETQ. With V trimmed by 3 bases and J by 7 bases, 10 bases remained unmatched. The CDR3 is 16 residues long. CDR3 nucleotide sequence: TGCGCCAGCAGCTACCGACCGGGACTAGCGAGGAATGAGCAGTTCTTC. Translation gives CASSYRPGLARNEQFF.

In its sample, this clonotype was seen a few times. V and J are TRBV6-6 and TRBJ2-1; no firm D call. V gave up 2 bases and J gave up 8 bases, with 22 bases separating them. The CDR3 contains 17 residues. The germline gives CDR1 MNHNY, CDR2 SVGAGI (reference sequence). CDR3 coding DNA: TGTGCCAGCAGTTACACCCCCCTCAGTCCGATCGCAGATGAGCAGTTCTTC. It translates to CASSYTPLSPIADEQFF.

J is TRBJ2-5 and V is TRBV20-1, with D perhaps TRBD2 (5 bases). The CDR3 is made up of 16 amino acids. Trimming cost V 6 bases and J 4 bases, with 24 bases left between them. Germline CDR1 is DFQATT and CDR2 is SNEGSKA (reference sequence). The CDR3: CSALLVRGRRRETQYF. The CDR3 nucleotides are TGCAGTGCCCTCCTAGTTCGAGGGAGAAGGAGAGAGACCCAGTACTTC.

In its sample, this clonotype was seen a few times. The gene calls are TRBV28 and TRBJ1-3; D remains unclear. CDR3 size: 15 residues. Trimming removed 7 bases at V and 0 bases at J, with 13 bases between. CDR1 and CDR2 from the germline V gene are MDHEN and SYDVKM. CDR3 sequence reads: CASTLTGSSGNTIYF. DNA for the CDR3: TGTGCCAGCACCTTGACTGGGAGCTCTGGAAACACCATATATTTT.

This clonotype was counted between two and nine times. This chain links TRBV27 with TRBJ1-2; D perhaps matches TRBD1 (6 bases). Germline V gene lookup returns CDR1 MNHEY and CDR2 SMNVEV (reference sequence). Deletions cut 3 bases from V and 4 bases from J, with 15 bases between. The CDR3 is 15 amino acids. Here the CDR3 reads CASSFSQRDIYGYTF. The CDR3 nucleotides are TGTGCCAGCAGTTTTTCACAGCGGGACATCTATGGCTACACCTTC.

The CDR3 reads CASSFGLAGGGTGELFF. In nucleotides, the CDR3 is TGTGCCAGCAGTTTCGGACTAGCGGGAGGCGGGACCGGGGAGCTGTTTTTT. The J gene is TRBJ2-2, the V gene TRBV6-5; 14 bases map to TRBD2. The CDR3 has 17 amino acids. V gave up 4 bases and J gave up 5 bases; unmatched junction bases: 6. Germline lookup yields CDR1 MNHEY and CDR2 SVGAGI.

This clonotype was seen a few times. V usage is TRBV5-1 and J usage is TRBJ2-7, with a tentative D call TRBD1 (6 bases). V dropped 4 bases and J dropped 2 bases, with 19 bases sitting between them. Germline values: CDR1 SGHRS, CDR2 YFSETQ. The CDR3 has 16 amino acids. The chain's CDR3 is CASSATTGVGTYEQYF. CDR3 sequence (DNA): TGCGCCAGCAGCGCCACGACAGGAGTGGGGACCTACGAGCAGTACTTC.

This chain uses TRBV6-1 with TRBJ1-2; the match to TRBD1 covers 7 bases. V shed 6 bases and J 3 bases; nucleotides not matched to a gene: 4. The germline CDR1 and CDR2 sequences are MNHNS and SASEGT. This CDR3 has 13 amino acids. The CDR3 is CASSQGGDYGYTF. CDR3 coding DNA: TGTGCCAGCAGCCAGGGGGGCGACTATGGCTACACCTTC.

Notes on this clonotype: At one end the junction does not follow the germline gene, possibly because of a read error. The V call is TRBV7-9, the J call TRBJ2-2; D is undetermined. The germline CDR1 and CDR2 sequences are SEHNR and FQNEAQ (reference sequence). There are 16 residues in the CDR3. The CDR3 DNA is TGTGCCTGCAGCTCCTTAACTGCGGAACTCACCGGGGAGCTGTTTTTT. Its protein is CACSSLTAELTGELFF.

V is TRBV11-2 and J is TRBJ2-2, with D perhaps given as TRBD1 or TRBD2 (6 bases each). Germline V gene sequence: CDR1 SGHAT, CDR2 FQNNGV. Between the trimmed V and J ends, which lost 6 bases and 3 bases, there was a span of 11 bases. This CDR3 has 14 residues. The CDR3 DNA follows: TGTGCCAGCAGTTGGGGGGCGGACACCGGGGAGCTGTTTTTT. Translating it yields CASSWGADTGELFF.

At least ten counts were recorded for this clonotype. The chain is built from TRBV28 and TRBJ1-1; D possibly corresponds to TRBD1 (6 bases). This CDR3 region has 15 residues. CDR1 and CDR2 from the germline V gene are MDHEN and SYDVKM. Trimming took off 7 bases at V and 1 base at J, with 16 bases between the two ends. The CDR3 loop is CASKPTGTSNTEAFF. In nucleotides, the CDR3 is TGTGCCAGCAAGCCGACCGGGACATCGAACACTGAAGCTTTCTTT.

The chain carries TRBV25-1 and TRBJ2-2, with TRBD2 identical over 7 bases. Germline loops: CDR1 MGHDK, CDR2 SYGVNS. CDR3 length equals 15 residues. V lost 6 bases and J lost 1; bases outside the gene matches: 5. The CDR3 region has the DNA TGTGCCAGCAGCGAGGGAGGGCGGAACACCGGGGAGCTGTTTTTT. Residues: CASSEGGRNTGELFF.

The chain joins TRBV7-9 to TRBJ2-3, with 7 bases that match TRBD1. This CDR3 is built from 16 residues. V shed 4 bases and J 1 base; nucleotides not matched to a gene: 8. Germline-derived CDR1 and CDR2 are SEHNR and FQNEAQ (reference sequence). CDR3 bases: TGTGCCAGCAGCTCGCCCCGACAGGGCGGCACAGATACGCAGTATTTT. Protein sequence: CASSSPRQGGTDTQYF.

This rearrangement joins TRBV9 to TRBJ2-7; 7 bases map to TRBD2. This CDR3 has 15 amino acids. V shed 0 bases, J shed 2 bases, and the junction held 5 bases outside the gene matches. Germline V gene data show CDR1 as SGDLS and CDR2 as YYNGEE. The CDR3 region has the DNA TGTGCCAGCAGCGTAGGGGGGGGTGCGGCCTACGAGCAGTACTTC. It is translated as CASSVGGGAAYEQYF.

V is TRBV3-1 and J is TRBJ2-2; the D is unclear. From germline, CDR1 is LGHDT and CDR2 YNNKEL (reference sequence). Trimming removed 4 bases at V and 2 bases at J, with 11 bases between. The CDR3 is made up of 15 amino acids. CDR3 loop: CASSPVPPNTGELFF. CDR3 in DNA: TGTGCCAGCAGCCCCGTGCCACCAAACACCGGGGAGCTGTTTTTT.